The T cell receptor (beta chain) described here comes from a study of T cells in women clearing cervical HPV infection. General study results and limits: TRBV6-7 abundance was lower in cases than controls (about 0.099% versus 0.16%).

TCRdb keeps only in-frame clones here, not all; method: immunoSEQ multiplex PCR. The sample features more than 11,000 clones, with under 25% in its top ten. Concerning this clone: The antigen remains unidentified. One end of the junction is discordant with germline, which a read error may explain. The read falls 3 residues short of the CDR3 end, and the missing part is taken from the germline J gene.

Each participant carried one incident cervical HPV16 infection only. The germline gives CDR1 SSHAT, CDR2 FNYEAQ (reference sequence). The CDR3 consists of 12 residues. This receptor was identified in a woman aged 18 to 75 with a cervical HPV16 infection that either progressed to CIN3+ or cleared (not recorded which). Sequencing was performed on blood buffy coat. The rearrangement joins TRBV7-7 to TRBJ2-3; TRBD2 is a possible D gene (5 bases). The CDR3 sequence is CASSLSGETQYF. CDR3 DNA (partial): TGTGCTAGCAGCTTATCCGGGGAGACG.